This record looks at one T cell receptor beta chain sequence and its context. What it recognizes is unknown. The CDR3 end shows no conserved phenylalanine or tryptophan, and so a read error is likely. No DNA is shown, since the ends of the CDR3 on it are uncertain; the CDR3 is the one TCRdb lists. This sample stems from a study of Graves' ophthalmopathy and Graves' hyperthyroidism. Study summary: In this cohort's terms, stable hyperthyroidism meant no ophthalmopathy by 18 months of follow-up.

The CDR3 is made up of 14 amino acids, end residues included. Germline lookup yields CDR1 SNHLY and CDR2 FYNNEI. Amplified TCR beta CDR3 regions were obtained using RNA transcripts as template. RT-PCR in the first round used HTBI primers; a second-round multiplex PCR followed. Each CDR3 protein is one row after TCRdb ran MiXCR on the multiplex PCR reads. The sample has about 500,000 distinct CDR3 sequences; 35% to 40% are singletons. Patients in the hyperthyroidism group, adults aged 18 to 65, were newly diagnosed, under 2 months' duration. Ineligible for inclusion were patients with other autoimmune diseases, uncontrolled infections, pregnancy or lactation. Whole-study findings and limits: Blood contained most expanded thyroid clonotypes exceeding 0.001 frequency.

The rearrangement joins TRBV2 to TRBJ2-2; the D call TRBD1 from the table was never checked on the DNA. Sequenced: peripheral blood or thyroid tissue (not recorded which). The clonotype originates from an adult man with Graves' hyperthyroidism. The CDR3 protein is CASSGQVNTGELVL.